The sequence of this T cell receptor (beta chain) was determined in a study of beta chain features in type 1 diabetes. Concerning this clone: Its antigen is unidentified.

Study conclusions and caveats: There was a moderate but significant shortening of TCRB CDR3s in all four CD4+ subsets of Type 1 diabetes patients.

CDR3 length: 14 residues. The V gene lost 0 bases and the J gene lost 9 bases, with 12 bases spanning the gap. Germline V gene lookup returns CDR1 LNHNV and CDR2 YYDKDF (reference sequence). A sort by CD45RO/CCR7/CD25/CD127/CD95/CD27 yielded CD4+ naive, central memory, regulatory and stem cell-like memory cells. The authors reverse transcribed all of the isolated RNA, so sequencing captured expressed TCRB transcripts. Sequencing used immunoSEQ multiplex PCR; TCRdb keeps in-frame clones, though not all of them. Of almost 250,000 clones listed, around an eighth are singletons. The sample consisted of naive CD4+ T cells from blood. The gene calls are TRBV15 and TRBJ2-1; D uncertain. The TCR originated in a woman in her forties in good health. The CDR3 is CATSRDHLIGEQFF. CDR3 bases: TGTGCCACCAGCAGAGATCATCTAATCGGTGAGCAGTTCTTC.